This TCR beta chain was retrieved from a study of T cell changes during pregnancy in multiple sclerosis. The CDR3 has 13 residues. Germline V gene data show CDR1 as SGHTS and CDR2 as YDEGEE. V gave up 4 bases and J gave up 6 bases, with 13 bases separating them. Sequencing was performed with immunoSEQ multiplex PCR; in TCRdb, only in-frame clones are kept and a portion is missing. The sample has 55,000 to 80,000 clones, roughly 92% seen once. The chain recombines TRBV5-8 with TRBJ1-1; D might be TRBD1 (5 bases). The sequencing used CD8+ T cells from peripheral blood mononuclear cells, collected in the second trimester of pregnancy. This TCR was recovered from a female donor with multiple sclerosis, enrolled in a pregnancy study. CDR3 nucleotide sequence: TGTGCCAGCAGCCTCAGGGCGGCGCCTGAAGCTTTCTTT. It encodes CASSLRAAPEAFF.